One and the same sample provided the 30 T cell receptor beta chains below, sequenced in a study of control samples from healthy donors and cancer patients. Clones were sequenced by immunoSEQ multiplex PCR, and TCRdb holds only the in-frame ones, with some missing. The top ten clones hold 4.4% of a sample with approximately 120,000 clones, 90% of them seen once. The sequenced sample was blood. These receptors originate from a human donor in good health. The donor label of this sample is uncertain.

This clone was counted once. The rearrangement links TRBV6-1 to TRBJ1-4, with a possible D match to TRBD1 (6 bases). Germline loops: CDR1 MNHNS, CDR2 SASEGT. Trimming removed 3 bases at V and 4 bases at J, with 12 bases between. The CDR3 has 15 amino acids. The CDR3 DNA reads TGTGCCAGCAGTGATTGGGACAACTATAATGAAAAACTGTTTTTT. Its translation: CASSDWDNYNEKLFF.

This rearrangement joins TRBV24-1 to TRBJ2-1, with D perhaps TRBD2 (6 bases). The CDR3 has 16 residues. Trimming took 3 bases from V and 4 from J, leaving 15 bases between them. Germline CDR1 KGHDR, CDR2 SFDVKD. The CDR3 DNA reads TGTGCCACCAGTGATGCCACCGGGAGCCTTTACAATGAGCAGTTCTTC. Residues: CATSDATGSLYNEQFF.

Worth noting for this clone: Other DNA sequences in the sample encode the same CDR3. V and J are TRBV28 and TRBJ2-7; tentative D call: TRBD1 (6 bases). There are 13 residues in the CDR3. From germline, CDR1 is MDHEN and CDR2 SYDVKM. V was trimmed by 4 bases and J by 3 bases, leaving 10 bases between them. CDR3 nucleotides: TGTGCCAGCAGTTCCGGACAGAGCTACGAGCAGTACTTC. It is translated as CASSSGQSYEQYF.

The rearrangement links TRBV9 to TRBJ2-3; the D gene could be TRBD1 or TRBD2 (6 bases each). Deletions cut 4 bases from V and 2 bases from J, with 14 bases between. The germline V gene has CDR1 SGDLS and CDR2 YYNGEE. The length of the CDR3 is 15 residues. CDR3 DNA: TGTGCCAGCAGCCTGGAGGGGGGTGACACAGATACGCAGTATTTT. This encodes CASSLEGGDTDTQYF.

V gene TRBV5-6 combines with J gene TRBJ1-1; D is undetermined. The CDR3 contains 15 residues. Looked up from germline, CDR1 is SGHDT and CDR2 is YYEEEE. V lost 3 bases and J 1 base, leaving 13 bases between the germline ends. CDR3 sequence (DNA): TGTGCCAGCAGCTCCTCAGACCGGGAGAACACTGAAGCTTTCTTT. Translating it yields CASSSSDRENTEAFF.

This clone is a singleton in its sample. The rearrangement links TRBV6-2 or TRBV6-3 to TRBJ2-7, with TRBD1 matching 8 bases. With V trimmed by 5 bases and J by 2 bases, 5 bases remained unmatched. The germline V gene has CDR1 MNHEY and CDR2 SVGEGT. The CDR3 is 14 amino acids. CDR3 in amino acids: CASSPGQATYEQYF. DNA for the CDR3: TGTGCCAGCAGTCCGGGACAGGCGACCTACGAGCAGTACTTC.

This chain links TRBV25-1 with TRBJ2-3; TRBD2 aligns across 9 bases. The junction had 9 bases not matched to a gene; V was cut back by 9 bases and J by 5 bases. The CDR3 is 14 amino acids. Germline V gene lookup returns CDR1 MGHDK and CDR2 SYGVNS. The DNA for the CDR3 is TGTGCCAGTCTTGGGCGGGGGGGCCGAGATACGCAGTATTTT. It is translated as CASLGRGGRDTQYF.

This clone was seen a handful of times. The V call is TRBV18, the J call TRBJ2-4; TRBD1 might be the D (6 bases). V lost 2 bases, J lost 8 bases, and 13 bases lay in between. The germline V gene has CDR1 KGHSH and CDR2 LQKENI. The CDR3 runs to 14 residues. For the CDR3, the DNA is TGTGCCAGCTCACCAGACAGGTCGTCGGACATTCAGTACTTC. Translating gives CASSPDRSSDIQYF.

The chain employs TRBV2 and TRBJ2-7; D may be TRBD1 (5 bases). CDR3 length equals 14 residues. Germline V lookup: CDR1 SNHLY, CDR2 FYNNEI. Trimming shortened V by 3 bases and J by 4 bases, and 13 bases separated the two germline ends. The CDR3 sequence is CASSEAQGGYEQYF. For the CDR3, the DNA is TGTGCCAGCAGTGAGGCCCAGGGTGGGTACGAGCAGTACTTC.

This chain connects TRBV4-2 to TRBJ1-5, with D hard to call. Germline V gene lookup returns CDR1 LGHNA and CDR2 YNFKEQ. This CDR3 is built from 16 residues. With 4 bases removed from V and 0 bases from J, the gap between germline ends came to 13 bases. The CDR3 reads CASSPRPGLSNQPQHF. The CDR3 DNA reads TGTGCCAGCAGCCCCAGACCGGGCCTTAGCAATCAGCCCCAGCATTTT.

The chain carries TRBV9 and TRBJ2-5, with D possibly matching TRBD1 (5 bases). V was shortened by 0 bases and J by 1 base, with 10 bases between the two germline ends. Looked up from germline, CDR1 is SGDLS and CDR2 is YYNGEE. CDR3 length equals 15 residues. The CDR3 DNA sequence: TGTGCCAGCAGCGTAGGAGGCAGGGCCCAAGAGACCCAGTACTTC. Its translation: CASSVGGRAQETQYF. Combining the CDR3 with reference TRBV9 and TRBJ2-5 gives the whole variable domain DSGVTQTPKHLITATGQRVTLRCSPRSGDLSVYWYQQSLDQGLQFLIQYYNGEERAKGNILERFSAQQFPDLHSELNLSSLELGDSALYFCASSVGGRAQETQYFGPGTRLLVL.

The sample holds one count of this clone. This rearrangement joins TRBV19 to TRBJ1-1, with D tentatively TRBD1 (5 bases). Deletions cut 9 bases from V and 4 bases from J, with 18 bases between. From germline, CDR1 is LNHDA and CDR2 SQIVND (reference sequence). The CDR3 totals 14 residues. The CDR3 DNA reads TGTGCCAGCTTGACAGCGCTCGGGGGCACTGAAGCTTTCTTT. Protein product: CASLTALGGTEAFF.

The gene calls are TRBV2 and TRBJ1-6, with no clear D. The germline CDR1 and CDR2 sequences are SNHLY and FYNNEI. Trimming pared 4 bases from V and 0 bases from J, leaving 7 bases between. CDR3 size: 15 residues. CDR3 sequence: CASSVTTSYNSPLHF. The CDR3 DNA sequence: TGTGCCAGCAGTGTAACAACCTCCTATAATTCACCCCTCCACTTT. Variable domain in full (rest from reference TRBV2 and TRBJ1-6): EPEVTQTPSHQVTQMGQEVILRCVPISNHLYFYWYRQILGQKVEFLVSFYNNEISEKSEIFDDQFSVERPDGSNFTLKIRSTKLEDSAMYFCASSVTTSYNSPLHFGNGTRLTVT.

V is TRBV30 and J is TRBJ1-1; TRBD1 matches 7 bases. CDR1 GTSNPN and CDR2 SVGIG come from the germline V gene (reference sequence). The CDR3 covers 14 residues. The ends lost 1 base at V and 4 bases at J; junction bases unmatched: 6. The CDR3 reads CAWSDNRGRTEAFF. The CDR3 nucleotides read TGTGCCTGGAGTGATAACAGGGGCCGCACTGAAGCTTTCTTT.

The chain recombines TRBV30 with TRBJ1-1, with TRBD1 as a possible D gene (6 bases). The V end was cut by 3 bases, the J end by 5 bases, with 22 bases between. This CDR3 has 16 residues. Germline assignment: CDR1 GTSNPN and CDR2 SVGIG (reference sequence). In DNA form, the CDR3 reads TGTGCCTGGAGGCAAGAAAGGGACACTCGCGGAACTGAAGCTTTCTTT. Translated, it gives CAWRQERDTRGTEAFF.

The chain couples TRBV15 to TRBJ2-5; D may correspond to TRBD1 or TRBD2 (5 bases each). Germline-derived CDR1 and CDR2 are LNHNV and YYDKDF (reference sequence). V dropped 1 base and J dropped 4 bases, with 16 bases sitting between them. This CDR3 is built from 16 residues. CDR3 sequence reads: CATSRASRVFRETQYF. CDR3 in DNA: TGTGCCACCAGCAGAGCTAGCAGGGTTTTTAGAGAGACCCAGTACTTC.

This chain links TRBV7-8 with TRBJ1-2; TRBD1 might be the D (6 bases). Germline CDR1 SGHVS, CDR2 FQNEAQ. The CDR3 runs to 12 residues. Between the trimmed V and J ends, which lost 5 bases and 7 bases, there was a span of 11 bases. The CDR3 reads CASSIQGFGYTF. The DNA for the CDR3 is TGTGCCAGCAGCATACAGGGCTTTGGCTACACCTTC.

Written as DNA, the CDR3 is TGTGCCAGCCAGGAACAGGGAGGGACAGATACGCAGTATTTT. The encoded protein is CASQEQGGTDTQYF. The V gene is TRBV28, the J gene TRBJ2-3; TRBD2 might be the D (7 bases). V was shortened by 8 bases and J by 3 bases, with 15 bases between the two germline ends. The CDR3 consists of 14 residues. Germline assignment: CDR1 MDHEN and CDR2 SYDVKM.

V usage is TRBV28 and J usage is TRBJ2-6, with a possible D match to TRBD2 (6 bases). CDR3 length: 18 residues. Germline assignment: CDR1 MDHEN and CDR2 SYDVKM. V was pared by 6 bases and J by 0 bases, with 18 bases between. The CDR3 region has the DNA TGTGCCAGCAGCTCGGGGTCTAGCGTAAGCTCTGGGGCCAACGTCCTGACTTTC. The encoded protein is CASSSGSSVSSGANVLTF.

The chain recombines TRBV6-1 with TRBJ2-1, with 13 nucleotides matching TRBD2. CDR1 is MNHNS and CDR2 is SASEGT in the germline V gene. The CDR3 runs to 16 residues. After removal of 4 bases from V and 8 bases from J, the junction contained 8 bases not matched to a gene. The CDR3 nucleotides are TGTGCCAGCAGTGTACTAGCGGGGGGGTCGAGGGATGAGCAGTTCTTC. It codes for CASSVLAGGSRDEQFF.

On this clone: A read error may produce the germline difference seen at one junction end. The rearrangement links TRBV9 to TRBJ1-1; 7 positions agree with TRBD1. The CDR3 extends over 16 amino acids. The germline CDR1 and CDR2 sequences are SGDLS and YYNGEE. The CDR3 coding sequence is TGTGCCAGCAGCGTAGGTGCGGCAGGGGGGAACACTGAAGTTTTCTTT. It codes for CASSVGAAGGNTEVFF.

The chain combines TRBV3-1 (or the pseudogene TRBV3-2) with TRBJ2-7, with 9 positions matching TRBD1. The CDR3 length is 15 residues. Germline V gene data show CDR1 as LGHDT and CDR2 as YNNKEL (reference sequence). Trimming at V came to 3 bases and at J to 9 bases, leaving 12 bases not matched to a gene. As DNA, the CDR3 is TGTGCCAGCAGCCACTCCGGGACAGGGAATATAGGGCAGTACTTC. Amino acid sequence: CASSHSGTGNIGQYF.

This chain connects TRBV14 to TRBJ2-2; D possibly corresponds to TRBD1 (6 bases). The germline gives CDR1 SGHDN, CDR2 FVKESK. The germline V and J ends were trimmed by 4 bases and 1 base, with 7 bases remaining between them. CDR3 length equals 14 residues. The DNA of the CDR3 is TGTGCCAGCAGCCCGACAGGGAACACCGGGGAGCTGTTTTTT. Protein sequence: CASSPTGNTGELFF.

V gene TRBV28 combines with J gene TRBJ2-7; no definite D call. Per the germline V gene, CDR1 is MDHEN and CDR2 is SYDVKM. The CDR3 totals 12 residues. Trimming stripped 1 base from V and 11 bases from J, with 12 bases between. This chain's CDR3 is CASSLSQAKEYF. CDR3 DNA: TGTGCCAGCAGTTTATCGCAGGCTAAGGAGTACTTC.

The chain combines TRBV27 with TRBJ1-2; maybe TRBD1 (6 bases). Deletions cut 5 bases from V and 4 bases from J, with 17 bases between. CDR1 and CDR2 from the germline V gene are MNHEY and SMNVEV (reference sequence). This CDR3 has 15 amino acids. The CDR3 nucleotides are TGTGCCAGCAGTCGAACAGGGTTTGATTCCTATGGCTACACCTTC. Encoded protein: CASSRTGFDSYGYTF.

The chain carries TRBV4-2 and TRBJ2-2, with TRBD1 matching over 7 bases. CDR1 LGHNA and CDR2 YNFKEQ come from the germline V gene. The CDR3 extends over 18 amino acids. V shed 1 base, J shed 2 bases, and the junction held 10 bases outside the gene matches. CDR3 sequence reads: CASSQVPGQEINTGELFF. The CDR3 coding sequence is TGTGCCAGCAGCCAAGTACCCGGACAGGAGATAAACACCGGGGAGCTGTTTTTT.

This clone is a singleton in its sample. The genes are TRBV29-1 and TRBJ1-2, with 9 bases matching TRBD1. Germline CDR1 is SQVTM and CDR2 is ANQGSEA. The CDR3 spans 15 residues. V trimming: 6 bases; J trimming: 4 bases; junction bases outside the gene matches: 12. The DNA of the CDR3 is TGCAGCGTGGAGGGACAGGGAGCCTTACCCTATGGCTACACCTTC. Amino acid sequence: CSVEGQGALPYGYTF.

This clone was observed once. The V call is TRBV30, the J call TRBJ1-5, with D tentatively TRBD1 (6 bases). V was clipped by 3 bases and J by 0 bases, with 15 bases between them. The CDR3 is 16 residues long. Germline V gene data show CDR1 as GTSNPN and CDR2 as SVGIG (reference sequence). CDR3 bases: TGTGCCTGGAGCGCCAGAGGGGGGTATAGCAATCAGCCCCAGCATTTT. Its protein is CAWSARGGYSNQPQHF.

J is TRBJ2-4 and V is TRBV6-5; D is unclear. V dropped 3 bases and J dropped 1 base, with 13 bases sitting between them. Germline V gives CDR1 MNHEY, CDR2 SVGAGI. The CDR3 sequence is 16 residues long. The CDR3 is CASSYSPLGAKNIQYF. The CDR3 coding sequence is TGTGCCAGCAGTTATTCCCCTCTAGGGGCCAAAAACATTCAGTACTTC.

CDR3 coding DNA: TGTGCCAGCAGCCTTGGGAGGGTCGAAGAAAAACTGTTTTTT. Its protein product is CASSLGRVEEKLFF. The genes are TRBV28 and TRBJ1-4; no reliable D call. The CDR3 length is 14 residues. The V end was cut by 6 bases, the J end by 8 bases, with 16 bases between. Germline V gene data show CDR1 as MDHEN and CDR2 as SYDVKM.